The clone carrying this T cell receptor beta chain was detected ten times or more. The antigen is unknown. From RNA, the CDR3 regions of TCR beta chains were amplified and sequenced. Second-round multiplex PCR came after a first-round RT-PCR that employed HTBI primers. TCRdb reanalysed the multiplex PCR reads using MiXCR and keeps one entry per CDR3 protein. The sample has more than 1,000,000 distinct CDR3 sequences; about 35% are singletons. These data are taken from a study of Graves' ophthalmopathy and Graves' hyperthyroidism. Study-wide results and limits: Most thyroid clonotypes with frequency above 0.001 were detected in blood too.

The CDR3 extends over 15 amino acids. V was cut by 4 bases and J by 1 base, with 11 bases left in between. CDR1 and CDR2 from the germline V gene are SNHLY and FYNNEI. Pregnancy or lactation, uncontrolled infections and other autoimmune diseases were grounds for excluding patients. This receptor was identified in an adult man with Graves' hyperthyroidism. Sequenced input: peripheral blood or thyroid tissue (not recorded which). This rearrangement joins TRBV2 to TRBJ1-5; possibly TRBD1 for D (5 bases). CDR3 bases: TGTGCCAGCAGTGCGGGGGATCAAAGCAATCAGCCCCAGCATTTT. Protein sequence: CASSAGDQSNQPQHF.